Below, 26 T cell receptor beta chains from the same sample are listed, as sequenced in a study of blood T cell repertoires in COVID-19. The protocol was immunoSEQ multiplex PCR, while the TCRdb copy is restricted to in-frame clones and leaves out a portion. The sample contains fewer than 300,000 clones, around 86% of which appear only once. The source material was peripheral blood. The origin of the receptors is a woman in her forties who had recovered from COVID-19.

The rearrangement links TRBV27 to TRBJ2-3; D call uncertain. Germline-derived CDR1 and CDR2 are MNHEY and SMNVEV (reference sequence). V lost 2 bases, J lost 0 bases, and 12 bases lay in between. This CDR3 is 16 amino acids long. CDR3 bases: TGTGCCAGCAGTTTAACCTCCCTGGGCAGCACAGATACGCAGTATTTT. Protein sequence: CASSLTSLGSTDTQYF.

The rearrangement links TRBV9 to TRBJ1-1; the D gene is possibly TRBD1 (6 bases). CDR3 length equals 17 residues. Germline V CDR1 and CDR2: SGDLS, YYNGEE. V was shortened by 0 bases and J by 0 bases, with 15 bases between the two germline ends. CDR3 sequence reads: CASSVVEWGGMNTEAFF. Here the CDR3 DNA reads TGTGCCAGCAGCGTAGTTGAGTGGGGGGGCATGAACACTGAAGCTTTCTTT.

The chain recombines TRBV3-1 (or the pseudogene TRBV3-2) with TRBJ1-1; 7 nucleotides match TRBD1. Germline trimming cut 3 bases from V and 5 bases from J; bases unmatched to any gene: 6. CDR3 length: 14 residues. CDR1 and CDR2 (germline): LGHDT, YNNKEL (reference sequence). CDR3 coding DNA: TGTGCCAGCAGCCACGGGACAGAAGGGACTGAAGCTTTCTTT. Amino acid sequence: CASSHGTEGTEAFF.

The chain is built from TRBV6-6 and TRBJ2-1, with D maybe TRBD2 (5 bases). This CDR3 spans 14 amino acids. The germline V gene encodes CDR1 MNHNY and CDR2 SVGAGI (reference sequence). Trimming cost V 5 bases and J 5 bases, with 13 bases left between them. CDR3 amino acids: CASSPPDLNNEQFF. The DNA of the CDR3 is TGTGCCAGCAGTCCACCGGACTTAAACAATGAGCAGTTCTTC.

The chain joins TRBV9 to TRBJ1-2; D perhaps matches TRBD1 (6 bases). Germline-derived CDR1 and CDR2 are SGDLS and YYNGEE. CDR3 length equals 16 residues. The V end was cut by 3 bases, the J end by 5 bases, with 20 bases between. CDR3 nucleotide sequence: TGTGCCAGCAGCGCCACATCGGGCAGGGGACCTTATGGCTACACCTTC. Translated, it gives CASSATSGRGPYGYTF.

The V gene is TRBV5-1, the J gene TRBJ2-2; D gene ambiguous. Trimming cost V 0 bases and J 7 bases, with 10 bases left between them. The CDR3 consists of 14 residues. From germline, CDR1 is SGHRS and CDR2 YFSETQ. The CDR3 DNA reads TGCGCCAGCAGCTTGGAAAGCCCCCACGGGGAGCTGTTTTTT. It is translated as CASSLESPHGELFF.

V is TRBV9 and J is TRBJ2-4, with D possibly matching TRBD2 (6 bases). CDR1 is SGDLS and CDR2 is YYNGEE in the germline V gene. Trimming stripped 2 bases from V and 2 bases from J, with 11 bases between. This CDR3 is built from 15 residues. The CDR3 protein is CASSVGGSSKNIQYF. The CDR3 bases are TGTGCCAGCAGCGTGGGGGGATCGTCCAAAAACATTCAGTACTTC.

CDR3 sequence: CASSLSAVQPQHF. The CDR3 nucleotides are TGTGCCAGCAGTTTAAGTGCGGTTCAGCCCCAGCATTTT. The V and J genes are TRBV12-3 or TRBV12-4 and TRBJ1-5; D remains ambiguous. V lost 2 bases and J lost 6, with 8 bases in between. The CDR3 contains 13 residues.

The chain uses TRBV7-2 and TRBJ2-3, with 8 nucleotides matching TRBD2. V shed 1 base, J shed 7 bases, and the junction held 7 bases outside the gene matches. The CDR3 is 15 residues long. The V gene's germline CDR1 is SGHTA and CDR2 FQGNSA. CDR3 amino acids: CASSLEFGGVHTQYF. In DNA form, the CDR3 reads TGTGCCAGCAGCTTAGAGTTCGGGGGGGTCCATACGCAGTATTTT.

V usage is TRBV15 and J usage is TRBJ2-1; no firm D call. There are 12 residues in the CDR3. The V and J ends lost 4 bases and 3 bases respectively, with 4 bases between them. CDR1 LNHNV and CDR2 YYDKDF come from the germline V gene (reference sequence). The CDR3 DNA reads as TGTGCCACCAGCACCAACTACAATGAGCAGTTCTTC. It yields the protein CATSTNYNEQFF.

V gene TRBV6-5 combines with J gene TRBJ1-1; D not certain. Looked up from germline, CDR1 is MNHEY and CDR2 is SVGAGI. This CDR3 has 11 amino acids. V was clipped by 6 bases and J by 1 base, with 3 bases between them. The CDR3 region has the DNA TGTGCCAGCAGGAGGAACACTGAAGCTTTCTTT. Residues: CASRRNTEAFF.

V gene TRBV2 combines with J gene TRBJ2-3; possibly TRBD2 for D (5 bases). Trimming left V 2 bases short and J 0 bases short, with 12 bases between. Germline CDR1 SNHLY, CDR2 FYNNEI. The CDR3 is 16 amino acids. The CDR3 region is CASSERPRASTDTQYF. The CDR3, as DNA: TGTGCCAGCAGTGAAAGGCCGAGGGCCAGCACAGATACGCAGTATTTT.

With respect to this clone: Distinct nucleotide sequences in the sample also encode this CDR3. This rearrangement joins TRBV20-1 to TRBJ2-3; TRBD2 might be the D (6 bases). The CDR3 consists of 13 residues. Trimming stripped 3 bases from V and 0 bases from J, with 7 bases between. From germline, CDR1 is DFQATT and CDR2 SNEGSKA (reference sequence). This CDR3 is CSASRGSTDTQYF. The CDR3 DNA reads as TGCAGTGCTAGTCGGGGGAGCACAGATACGCAGTATTTT.

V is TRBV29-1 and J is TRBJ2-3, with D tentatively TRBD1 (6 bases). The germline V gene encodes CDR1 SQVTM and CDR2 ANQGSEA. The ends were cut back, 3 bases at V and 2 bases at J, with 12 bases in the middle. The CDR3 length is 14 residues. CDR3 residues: CSVEGRGLTDTQYF. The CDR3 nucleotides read TGCAGCGTTGAGGGCAGGGGCCTCACAGATACGCAGTATTTT.

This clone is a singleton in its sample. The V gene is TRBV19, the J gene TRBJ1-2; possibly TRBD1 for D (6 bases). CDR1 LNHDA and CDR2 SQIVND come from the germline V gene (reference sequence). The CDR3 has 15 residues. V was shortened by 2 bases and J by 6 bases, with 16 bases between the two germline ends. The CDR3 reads CASSISIGTIDGYTF. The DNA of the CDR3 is TGTGCCAGTAGTATATCGATAGGGACAATAGATGGCTACACCTTC.

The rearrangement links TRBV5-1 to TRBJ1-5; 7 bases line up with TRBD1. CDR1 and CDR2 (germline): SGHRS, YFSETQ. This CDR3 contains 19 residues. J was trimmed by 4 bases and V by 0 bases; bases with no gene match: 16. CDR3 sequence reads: CASSLEPFRQGGENQPQHF. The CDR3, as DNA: TGCGCCAGCAGCTTGGAACCATTTCGACAGGGTGGCGAAAATCAGCCCCAGCATTTT.

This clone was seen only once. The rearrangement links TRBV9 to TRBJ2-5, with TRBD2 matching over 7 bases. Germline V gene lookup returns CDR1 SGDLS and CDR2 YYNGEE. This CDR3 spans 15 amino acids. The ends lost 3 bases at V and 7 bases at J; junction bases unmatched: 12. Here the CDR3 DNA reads TGTGCCAGCAGCGACCGGGACTACCCGTCGGGGACCCAGTACTTC. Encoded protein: CASSDRDYPSGTQYF. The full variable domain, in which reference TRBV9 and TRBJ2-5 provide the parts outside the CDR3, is DSGVTQTPKHLITATGQRVTLRCSPRSGDLSVYWYQQSLDQGLQFLIQYYNGEERAKGNILERFSAQQFPDLHSELNLSSLELGDSALYFCASSDRDYPSGTQYFGPGTRLLVL.

The CDR3: CASSYHRLNTEAFF. CDR3 in DNA: TGTGCCAGCAGTTACCACAGGTTGAACACTGAAGCTTTCTTT. The chain is built from TRBV6-2 or TRBV6-3 and TRBJ1-1; possible D gene TRBD1, 5 bases. This CDR3 region has 14 residues. The germline V and J ends were trimmed by 2 bases and 0 bases, with 7 bases remaining between them. The V gene's germline CDR1 is MNHEY and CDR2 SVGEGT.

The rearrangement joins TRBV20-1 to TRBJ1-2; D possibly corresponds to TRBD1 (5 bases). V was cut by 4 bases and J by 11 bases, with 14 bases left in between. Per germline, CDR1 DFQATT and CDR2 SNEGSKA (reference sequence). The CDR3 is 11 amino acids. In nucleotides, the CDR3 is TGCAGTGCTAATACTCAGGGCCGGTACACCTTC. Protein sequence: CSANTQGRYTF.

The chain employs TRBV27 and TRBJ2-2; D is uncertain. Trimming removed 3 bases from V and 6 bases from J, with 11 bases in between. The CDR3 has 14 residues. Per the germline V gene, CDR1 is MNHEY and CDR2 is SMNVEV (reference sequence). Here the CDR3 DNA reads TGTGCCAGCAGTTTTGGAGTGTGGGCCGGGGAGCTGTTTTTT. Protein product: CASSFGVWAGELFF.

The CDR3 DNA follows: TGTGCCAGCAAGAGGGGGTCTGTGGGATCACCCCTCCACTTT. Residues: CASKRGSVGSPLHF. V usage is TRBV5-4 and J usage is TRBJ1-6; D is perhaps TRBD1 (6 bases). Deletions cut 6 bases from V and 10 bases from J, with 17 bases between. The germline V gene has CDR1 SGHNT and CDR2 YYREEE (reference sequence). CDR3 length: 14 amino acids.

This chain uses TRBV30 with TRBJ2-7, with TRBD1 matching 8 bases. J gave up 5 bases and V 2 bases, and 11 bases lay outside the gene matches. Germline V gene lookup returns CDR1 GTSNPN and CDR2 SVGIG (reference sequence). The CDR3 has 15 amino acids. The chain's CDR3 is CAWSPLVQGAHEQYF. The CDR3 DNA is TGTGCCTGGAGTCCCCTAGTGCAGGGGGCCCACGAGCAGTACTTC.

CDR3 DNA sequence: TGCAGTGCTAGTAGGCGGGGGGGCACAGATACGCAGTATTTT. It is translated as CSASRRGGTDTQYF. This rearrangement joins TRBV20-1 to TRBJ2-3, with 8 positions matching TRBD2. Germline assignment: CDR1 DFQATT and CDR2 SNEGSKA (reference sequence). J gave up 1 base and V 3 bases, and 3 bases lay outside the gene matches. The CDR3 consists of 14 residues.

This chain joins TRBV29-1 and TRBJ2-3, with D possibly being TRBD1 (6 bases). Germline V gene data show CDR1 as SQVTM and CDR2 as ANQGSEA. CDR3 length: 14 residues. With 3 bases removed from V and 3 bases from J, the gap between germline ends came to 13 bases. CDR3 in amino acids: CSVDSGQGTDTQYF. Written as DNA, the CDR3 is TGCAGCGTTGATTCAGGGCAGGGGACAGATACGCAGTATTTT.

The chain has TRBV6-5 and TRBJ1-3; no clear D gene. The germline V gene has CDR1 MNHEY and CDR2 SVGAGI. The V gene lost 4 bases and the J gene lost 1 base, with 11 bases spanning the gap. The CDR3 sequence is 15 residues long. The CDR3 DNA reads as TGTGCCAGCAGTTCGGCACCGGGGTCTGGAAACACCATATATTTT. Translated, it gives CASSSAPGSGNTIYF.

The CDR3 bases are TGTGCCAGTAGTATAGGAGGACTATCATTGGAGCAGTTCTTC. It specifies CASSIGGLSLEQFF. V and J are TRBV19 and TRBJ2-1; D might be TRBD2 (6 bases). The germline V and J ends were trimmed by 1 base and 10 bases, with 14 bases remaining between them. The CDR3 is 14 residues long. From germline, CDR1 is LNHDA and CDR2 SQIVND (reference sequence).